The 27 T cell receptor beta chains reported below all come from one sample, sequenced in a study of blood T cell dynamics during melanoma immunotherapy. Repertoires were generated with immunoSEQ multiplex PCR, while TCRdb's copy carries only in-frame clones and drops some. The sample includes about 6,300 clones, nearly 95% of them seen just once. Sample time point: pre-treatment baseline. Here the sequenced sample was cell-free DNA from blood, taken from a patient treated with checkpoint blockade. These TCRs come from a human donor with melanoma.

The chain employs TRBV5-1 and TRBJ2-6; TRBD1 matches at 8 bases. The CDR3 is 15 amino acids. The V gene end was trimmed by 2 bases and the J gene end by 4 bases; junction bases not matched to a gene: 2. Germline values: CDR1 SGHRS, CDR2 YFSETQ. The CDR3 region has the DNA TGCGCCAGCAGCTTCAGGGGGCACGGGGCCAACGTCCTGACTTTC. This translates into CASSFRGHGANVLTF. Full variable domain (outside the CDR3, taken from reference TRBV5-1 and TRBJ2-6): KAGVTQTPRYLIKTRGQQVTLSCSPISGHRSVSWYQQTPGQGLQFLFEYFSETQRNKGNFPGRFSGRQFSNSRSEMNVSTLELGDSALYLCASSFRGHGANVLTFGAGSRLTVL.

The rearrangement uses TRBV6-1 and TRBJ2-7; D ambiguous. CDR3 length: 11 residues. Germline V gene data show CDR1 as MNHNS and CDR2 as SASEGT. V lost 6 bases and J 6 bases, leaving 9 bases between the germline ends. CDR3 region: CASRSMGEQYF. The CDR3 nucleotides read TGTGCCAGCAGATCCATGGGCGAGCAGTACTTC.

V is TRBV9 and J is TRBJ2-3; 16 bases match TRBD2. The CDR3 loop spans 17 amino acids. From germline, CDR1 is SGDLS and CDR2 YYNGEE. The trim removed 0 bases at V and 14 bases at J, leaving 12 bases unmatched. The CDR3 DNA is TGTGCCAGCAGCGTAGCACCGGGACTAGCGGGGGGGTCTTCCCCGTATTTT. It yields the protein CASSVAPGLAGGSSPYF.

The rearrangement uses TRBV28 and TRBJ2-3, with D perhaps TRBD1 (6 bases). The CDR3 extends over 15 amino acids. Trimming removed 4 bases from V and 6 bases from J, with 17 bases in between. Germline CDR1 is MDHEN and CDR2 is SYDVKM. The CDR3 is CASSSPWGPGDTQYF. For the CDR3, the DNA is TGTGCCAGCAGTTCCCCTTGGGGGCCGGGGGATACGCAGTATTTT. Combining the CDR3 with reference TRBV28 and TRBJ2-3 gives the whole variable domain DVKVTQSSRYLVKRTGEKVFLECVQDMDHENMFWYRQDPGLGLRLIYFSYDVKMKEKGDIPEGYSVSREKKERFSLILESASTNQTSMYLCASSSPWGPGDTQYFGPGTRLTVL.

This clone was observed once. V and J are TRBV10-3 and TRBJ2-5; D is undetermined. The CDR3 extends over 12 amino acids. The germline gives CDR1 ENHRY, CDR2 SYGVKD. The V end lost 10 bases, the J end lost 1 base, and 10 bases lay between the germline ends. DNA of the CDR3: TGTGCCACGGCAGAATTCCAAGAGACCCAGTACTTC. It codes for CATAEFQETQYF.

The chain has TRBV19 and TRBJ2-7, with D possibly TRBD1 on 6 matching bases. The CDR3 has 14 amino acids. Germline CDR1 reads LNHDA; CDR2 reads SQIVND (reference sequence). V was clipped by 8 bases and J by 1 base, with 15 bases between them. Written as DNA, the CDR3 is TGTGCCAGTGGCAACAGGGAAAGATCCTACGAGCAGTACTTC. This codes for CASGNRERSYEQYF.

This chain connects TRBV6-5 to TRBJ1-2, with D perhaps matching TRBD1 (6 bases). This CDR3 region has 13 residues. The V gene's germline CDR1 is MNHEY and CDR2 SVGAGI. Trimming stripped 2 bases from V and 13 bases from J, with 17 bases between. CDR3 coding DNA: TGTGCCAGCAGTTACCCTGAAGGGGGGCGGCCCACCTTC. Translating it yields CASSYPEGGRPTF.

The rearrangement uses TRBV11-3 and TRBJ2-1, with 7 bases aligning to TRBD1. CDR1 is SGHNT and CDR2 is YENEEA in the germline V gene. V lost 5 bases and J lost 4; bases outside the gene matches: 2. This CDR3 spans 13 amino acids. This chain's CDR3 is CASSQGQYNEQFF. The CDR3 region has the DNA TGTGCCAGCAGCCAGGGACAGTACAATGAGCAGTTCTTC.

The chain carries TRBV10-3 and TRBJ1-2; 8 nucleotides align to TRBD1. This CDR3 has 14 amino acids. Per germline, CDR1 ENHRY and CDR2 SYGVKD. The J segment lost 2 bases and the V segment lost 7 bases, leaving 6 bases of the junction unmatched. The CDR3 loop reads CAITGTGLNYGYTF. The CDR3 coding sequence is TGTGCCATCACAGGGACAGGCCTGAACTATGGCTACACCTTC.

V gene TRBV16 combines with J gene TRBJ1-5; D not resolved. V was shortened by 6 bases and J by 4 bases, with 16 bases between the two germline ends. This CDR3 is built from 15 residues. Germline CDR1 KGHSY, CDR2 FQNENV. CDR3 nucleotide sequence: TGTGCCAGCAGGCACTACGGACTGAATAATCAGCCCCAGCATTTT. Amino acid sequence: CASRHYGLNNQPQHF.

The chain employs TRBV19 and TRBJ1-4; 8 bases are shared with TRBD1. J was trimmed by 0 bases and V by 3 bases; bases with no gene match: 12. The CDR3 spans 19 residues. CDR1 LNHDA and CDR2 SQIVND come from the germline V gene (reference sequence). The CDR3 is CASSMRGQGGSATNEKLFF. For the CDR3, the DNA is TGTGCCAGTAGTATGAGAGGACAGGGCGGGAGTGCAACTAATGAAAAACTGTTTTTT.

The CDR3, as DNA: TGTGCCAGCAGCGTAGAGCAGGGTCCCTACGAGCAGTACTTC. This codes for CASSVEQGPYEQYF. This chain joins TRBV9 and TRBJ2-7; the D gene is possibly TRBD1 (5 bases). The CDR3 contains 14 residues. The germline V gene encodes CDR1 SGDLS and CDR2 YYNGEE. With 0 bases removed from V and 2 bases from J, the gap between germline ends came to 9 bases.

The chain uses TRBV7-9 and TRBJ1-1, with TRBD1 identical over 8 bases. V was clipped by 1 base and J by 11 bases; unmatched bases: 6. CDR1 and CDR2 (germline): SEHNR, FQNEAQ (reference sequence). CDR3 length: 13 amino acids. CDR3 DNA sequence: TGTGCCAGCAGCTTAGGACAGGGGAGGAATGCTTTCTTT. Its protein is CASSLGQGRNAFF. Full variable domain (remainder filled in from reference TRBV7-9 and TRBJ1-1): DTGVSQNPRHKITKRGQNVTFRCDPISEHNRLYWYRQTLGQGPEFLTYFQNEAQLEKSRLLSDRFSAERPKGSFSTLEIQRTEQGDSAMYLCASSLGQGRNAFFGQGTRLTVV.

This clone was seen only a few times. This chain joins TRBV4-1 and TRBJ1-2; tentative D call: TRBD1 (6 bases). Germline V CDR1 and CDR2: MGHRA, YSYEKL. Between the trimmed V and J ends, which lost 1 base and 5 bases, there was a span of 11 bases. This CDR3 is built from 14 residues. DNA of the CDR3: TGCGCCAGCAGCCAAGGTCTGACAGGTTATGGCTACACCTTC. This encodes CASSQGLTGYGYTF.

The chain joins TRBV5-1 to TRBJ2-3; weak D call: TRBD1 (5 bases). This CDR3 has 15 amino acids. V was pared by 0 bases and J by 2 bases, with 10 bases between. The germline gives CDR1 SGHRS, CDR2 YFSETQ. The CDR3 is CASSLAGRNTDTQYF. The CDR3 bases are TGCGCCAGCAGCTTGGCAGGGCGTAACACAGATACGCAGTATTTT.

The rearrangement links TRBV30 to TRBJ2-1; D perhaps matches TRBD2 (6 bases). The CDR3 has 16 amino acids. Trimming took off 2 bases at V and 2 bases at J, with 16 bases between the two ends. The V gene's germline CDR1 is GTSNPN and CDR2 SVGIG (reference sequence). DNA for the CDR3: TGTGCCTGGAGTCCGATACCGGGACTTACCTACAATGAGCAGTTCTTC. Its translation is CAWSPIPGLTYNEQFF. Complete variable domain (other parts from reference TRBV30 and TRBJ2-1): SQTIHQWPATLVQPVGSPLSLECTVEGTSNPNLYWYRQAAGRGLQLLFYSVGIGQISSEVPQNLSASRPQDRQFILSSKKLLLSDSGFYLCAWSPIPGLTYNEQFFGPGTRLTVL.

The CDR3 DNA sequence: TGTGCCAGCGGTCGGGCTGCGGGGCTGGGCACTGAAGCTTTCTTT. Protein: CASGRAAGLGTEAFF. The chain couples TRBV27 to TRBJ1-1, with D perhaps matching TRBD1 (5 bases). Between the trimmed V and J ends, which lost 8 bases and 4 bases, there was a span of 20 bases. From germline, CDR1 is MNHEY and CDR2 SMNVEV (reference sequence). The CDR3 is made up of 15 amino acids.

The V call is TRBV11-2, the J call TRBJ1-1; weak D call: TRBD1 (5 bases). CDR3 length: 14 amino acids. V lost 0 bases and J lost 7, with 12 bases in between. Germline V gene sequence: CDR1 SGHAT, CDR2 FQNNGV. CDR3 protein: CASSLDRGRGEAFF. In DNA form, the CDR3 reads TGTGCCAGCAGCTTAGATCGCGGGAGGGGTGAAGCTTTCTTT.

This rearrangement joins TRBV5-1 to TRBJ1-6; TRBD1 matches at 7 bases. The CDR3 has 14 residues. After removal of 9 bases from V and 7 bases from J, the junction contained 10 bases not matched to a gene. Germline V lookup: CDR1 SGHRS, CDR2 YFSETQ. The CDR3 reads CATSPGTENSPLHF. CDR3 nucleotides: TGCGCCACTTCTCCCGGGACAGAAAATTCACCCCTCCACTTT.

The chain employs TRBV6-4 and TRBJ2-1, with D possibly matching TRBD2 (7 bases). The CDR3 covers 16 residues. Per germline, CDR1 MRHNA and CDR2 SNTAGT. V gave up 0 bases and J gave up 10 bases, with 19 bases separating them. The CDR3 loop reads CASSDSGGGPAREQFF. CDR3 DNA: TGTGCCAGCAGTGACTCTGGGGGGGGCCCCGCCAGGGAGCAGTTCTTC.

This rearrangement joins TRBV5-4 to TRBJ1-1, with D unresolved. Germline assignment: CDR1 SGHNT and CDR2 YYREEE (reference sequence). This CDR3 spans 13 amino acids. The germline V and J ends were trimmed by 5 bases and 4 bases, with 12 bases remaining between them. The CDR3 coding sequence is TGTGCCAGCAGTCCCGATGAATCCACTGAAGCTTTCTTT. Its protein product is CASSPDESTEAFF.

The CDR3 region is CASRGQGNGYTF. CDR3 in DNA: TGCGCCAGCAGGGGACAGGGGAATGGCTACACCTTC. The chain couples TRBV10-2 to TRBJ1-2; 10 nucleotides line up with TRBD1. The CDR3 consists of 12 residues. V lost 6 bases and J lost 6; bases outside the gene matches: 1. Looked up from germline, CDR1 is WSHSY and CDR2 is SAAADI.

The chain has TRBV6-4 and TRBJ2-5, with TRBD2 as a possible D gene (5 bases). This CDR3 region has 15 residues. Germline CDR1 reads MRHNA; CDR2 reads SNTAGT. Trimming removed 5 bases at V and 9 bases at J, with 22 bases between. The CDR3 DNA is TGTGCCAGCAGTCCCTCGAGAGGGTCGGGATTCCCCCAGTACTTC. As protein: CASSPSRGSGFPQYF.

V and J are TRBV11-2 and TRBJ2-7; 7 bases line up with TRBD2. The CDR3 is 19 residues long. Trimming at V came to 1 base and at J to 3 bases, leaving 18 bases not matched to a gene. The germline gives CDR1 SGHAT, CDR2 FQNNGV. CDR3 bases: TGTGCCAGCAGCTTAGGATTTGGGCGGGGGTCAGTAAAAAACTACGAGCAGTACTTC. Translated: CASSLGFGRGSVKNYEQYF. The full variable domain, in which reference TRBV11-2 and TRBJ2-7 provide the parts outside the CDR3, is EAGVAQSPRYKIIEKRQSVAFWCNPISGHATLYWYQQILGQGPKLLIQFQNNGVVDDSQLPKDRFSAERLKGVDSTLKIQPAKLEDSAVYLCASSLGFGRGSVKNYEQYFGPGTRLTVT.

The genes are TRBV30 and TRBJ1-1, with TRBD1 matching over 8 bases. The CDR3 loop spans 12 amino acids. Germline V gene lookup returns CDR1 GTSNPN and CDR2 SVGIG (reference sequence). V trimming: 3 bases; J trimming: 8 bases; junction bases outside the gene matches: 5. The CDR3 coding sequence is TGTGCCTGGAGGGGGGACAGGTCGGAAGCTTTCTTT. Encoded protein: CAWRGDRSEAFF.

In this sample, this clone turned up once. The J gene is TRBJ2-3, the V gene TRBV7-8, with D perhaps TRBD2 (5 bases). In germline, CDR1 is SGHVS, CDR2 FQNEAQ. The CDR3 extends over 16 amino acids. V dropped 1 base and J dropped 8 bases, with 19 bases sitting between them. The CDR3 bases are TGTGCCAGCAGCTTAGGATCGGGGTCTCTGTCCGGTACGCAGTATTTT. It is translated as CASSLGSGSLSGTQYF.

The gene calls are TRBV2 and TRBJ2-4, with TRBD2 as a possible D gene (6 bases). The CDR3 has 13 residues. Trimming took 6 bases from V and 9 from J, leaving 15 bases between them. CDR1 is SNHLY, CDR2 FYNNEI, per germline. The CDR3: CASSGTFGGIQYF. The CDR3 DNA sequence: TGTGCCAGCAGCGGGACTTTCGGGGGCATTCAGTACTTC.